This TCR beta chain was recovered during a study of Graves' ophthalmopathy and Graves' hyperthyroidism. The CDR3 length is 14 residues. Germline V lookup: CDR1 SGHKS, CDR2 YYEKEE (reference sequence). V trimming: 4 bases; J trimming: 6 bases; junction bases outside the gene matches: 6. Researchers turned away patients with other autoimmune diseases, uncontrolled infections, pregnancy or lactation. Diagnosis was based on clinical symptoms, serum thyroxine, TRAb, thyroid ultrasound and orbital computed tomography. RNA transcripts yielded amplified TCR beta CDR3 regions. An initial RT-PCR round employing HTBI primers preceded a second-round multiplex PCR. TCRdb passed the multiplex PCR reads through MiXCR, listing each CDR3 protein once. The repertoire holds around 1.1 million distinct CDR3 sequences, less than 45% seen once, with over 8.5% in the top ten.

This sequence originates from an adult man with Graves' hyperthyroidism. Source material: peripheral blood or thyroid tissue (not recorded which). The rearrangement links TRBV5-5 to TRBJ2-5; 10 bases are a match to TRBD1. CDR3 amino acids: CASSVRDRGQTQYF. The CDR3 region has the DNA TGTGCCAGCAGCGTGAGAGACAGGGGGCAGACCCAGTACTTC.